A selection of T cell receptor beta chains follows, all from one sample in a study of T-cell reconstitution after alpha-beta-depleted transplantation in children. Each CDR3 protein gets one entry after TCRdb re-called the PCR reads with MiXCR. The table records roughly 590,000 distinct CDR3 sequences, around a sixth of them present only once. The specimen was PBMCs from the stem cell graft donor, collected from the stem cell graft. The origin of the receptors is a human donor who donated a stem cell graft to a child with acute myeloid leukemia. The CDR3 runs from the conserved cysteine through the conserved F or W. The order of the fields is J gene, V gene, D gene, clone size, CDR3 length, CDR3 DNA, CDR3 protein. A D gene is named only where the DNA matches it firmly. A clone size is listed for some rows: how often the clone was seen (once, few, many), or a class if it is expanded.

>TRBJ1-2|TRBV7-8|.|.|16
TGTGCCAGCAGCCCTGGGGGGGCATTCCGGGGCTATGGCTACACCTTC
CASSPGGAFRGYGYTF
>TRBJ1-1|TRBV7-3|.|few|14
TGTGCCAGCAGCACCACAGGGTTGGACACTGAAGCTTTCTTT
CASSTTGLDTEAFF
>TRBJ1-1|TRBV20-1|.|few|13
TGCAGTGCTAGAGATTTTTCCGGGACGGAAGCTTTCTTT
CSARDFSGTEAFF
>TRBJ2-2|TRBV5-1|TRBD1|.|16
TGCGCCAGCAGCTTGACAGGGGGCCCAGAAACCGGGGAGCTGTTTTTT
CASSLTGGPETGELFF
>TRBJ2-2|TRBV20-1|.|many|15
TGCAGTGCTCGACGCCGTTCGCGGGGCACCGGGGAGCTGTTTTTT
CSARRRSRGTGELFF
>TRBJ1-6|TRBV9|.|.|14
TGTGCCAGCAGCCCTAACCCCGGATCTTCACCCCTCCACTTT
CASSPNPGSSPLHF
>TRBJ1-1|TRBV5-6|.|few|15
TGTGCCAGCAGCTTGGAGGGGGGGGCGTTCACTGAAGCTTTCTTT
CASSLEGGAFTEAFF
>TRBJ1-2|TRBV4-2|.|few|14
TGTGCCAGCAGCCAAGGAGGACTCAACTATGGCTACACCTTC
CASSQGGLNYGYTF
>TRBJ2-1|TRBV20-1|.|many|12
TGCAGTGCTATGTTGGGTTACAATGAGCAGTTCTTC
CSAMLGYNEQFF
>TRBJ1-1|TRBV29-1|.|many|13
TGCAGCGTTGGACCTCTTATGGACACTGAAGCTTTCTTT
CSVGPLMDTEAFF
>TRBJ2-3|TRBV24-1|.|.|13
TGTGCCACCAGTGAAAGTCTCCCAGATACGCAGTATTTT
CATSESLPDTQYF
>TRBJ2-1|TRBV20-1|.|few|13
TGCAGTGCTAGGGACCCCCGGGGGTATGAGCAGTTCTTC
CSARDPRGYEQFF
>TRBJ2-5|TRBV28|.|few|14
TGTGCCAGCAGTCTGACAGGGAGGGAAGAGACCCAGTACTTC
CASSLTGREETQYF
>TRBJ1-2|TRBV24-1|TRBD1|once|14
TGTGCCACCAGTGATTTGGCGTCAGGGGGTGGCTACACCTTC
CATSDLASGGGYTF
>TRBJ1-2|TRBV24-1|TRBD1|many|13
TGTGCCACCAGTGAGGACAGGGGACATGGCTACACCTTC
CATSEDRGHGYTF
>TRBJ2-1|TRBV6-1|TRBD1|.|15
TGTGCCAGCACCCCGGACAGGGGTTCCTACAATGAGCAGTTCTTC
CASTPDRGSYNEQFF
>TRBJ2-7|TRBV3-1|.|.|13
TGTGCCAGCAGACCGCTGGACAGCTACGAGCAGTACTTC
CASRPLDSYEQYF
>TRBJ2-5|TRBV5-1|TRBD2|many|16
TGCGCCAGCAGCCCATGGAGCGGGGGGCCCTCCGAGACCCAGTACTTC
CASSPWSGGPSETQYF
>TRBJ2-1|TRBV15|TRBD2|.|17
TGTGCCACCAGCAGAGATCCAGCGGGGGGTTCCTACAATGAGCAGTTCTTC
CATSRDPAGGSYNEQFF
>TRBJ1-4|TRBV7-7|TRBD1|.|15
TGTGCCAGCAGCTACGGGACAGGGCCTAATGAAAAACTGTTTTTT
CASSYGTGPNEKLFF
>TRBJ2-1|TRBV29-1|TRBD1|many|16
TGCAGCGTCAAAACGGGACAGGGCCGATCCTACAATGAGCAGTTCTTC
CSVKTGQGRSYNEQFF
>TRBJ1-3|TRBV24-1|.|.|14
TGTGCCACCAGTGATTCCGGTCCAAGAAACACCATATATTTT
CATSDSGPRNTIYF
>TRBJ2-5|TRBV18|.|.|13
TGTGCCAGCTCGACCAGCCCCCCAGAGACCCAGTACTTC
CASSTSPPETQYF
>TRBJ2-3|TRBV7-2|TRBD2|few|16
TGTGCCAGCAGCTTTGCACTAGCGGGGGGAACAGATACGCAGTATTTT
CASSFALAGGTDTQYF
>TRBJ1-1|TRBV4-1|.|.|13
TGCGCCAGCAGCCAAGTAAGGAACACTGAAGCTTTCTTT
CASSQVRNTEAFF
>TRBJ2-3|TRBV20-1|.|.|16
TGCAGTGCTAGAGATAGCCAGCCCCCACTCGCAGATACGCAGTATTTT
CSARDSQPPLADTQYF